A selection of T cell receptor beta chains follows, all from one sample in a study of cytotoxic CD8 clonotypes in ibrutinib-treated CLL. The method was immunoSEQ multiplex PCR; TCRdb's version includes in-frame clones alone and lacks a portion of them. The table lists some 200,000 clones, more than 70% of them singletons. Sample: PBMCs, taken after 12 months of ibrutinib treatment. Every receptor here comes from a human donor with chronic lymphocytic leukemia. The CDR3 runs from the conserved cysteine through the conserved F or W. The order of the fields is clone size, V gene, J gene, D gene, CDR3 DNA, CDR3 protein. A D gene is named only where the DNA matches it firmly. The size field is filled for only some rows; it gives once, few, many or a size class.

NA	TRBV7-7	TRBJ2-5	TRBD1	TGTGCTAGCAGCCGGGGACAGATCCAAGAGACCCAGTACTTC	CASSRGQIQETQYF
NA	TRBV5-1	TRBJ1-1	TRBD1	TGCGCCAGCAGCTTGGGACAGGGGACCACTGAAGCTTTCTTT	CASSLGQGTTEAFF
NA	TRBV6-5	TRBJ1-5	TRBD1	TGTGCCAGCAGGAGGACAGGTCGAAATCAGCCCCAGCATTTT	CASRRTGRNQPQHF
NA	TRBV5-1	TRBJ2-7	TRBD1	TGCGCCAGCAGCATTCCGGGACAGGGAAGAAACGAGCAGTACTTC	CASSIPGQGRNEQYF
many	TRBV7-9	TRBJ1-2	NA	TGTGCCAGCAGCCCCGACCGTTATGGCTACACCTTC	CASSPDRYGYTF
NA	TRBV6-6	TRBJ2-7	NA	TGTGCCAGCAGTGCCTCAGGGGGGACCAAGCACGAGCAGTACTTC	CASSASGGTKHEQYF
NA	TRBV4-1	TRBJ2-5	NA	TGCGCCAGCAGCCAAGCGGGGATGGGGGAGACCCAGTACTTC	CASSQAGMGETQYF
NA	TRBV21-1	TRBJ2-7	NA	TGTGCCAGCAGCAACTTTAACTACGAGCAGTACTTC	CASSNFNYEQYF
NA	TRBV30	TRBJ2-1	TRBD2	TGTGCCTGGAGCGACACCAGACTAGCGGGGTATTACAATGAGCAGTTCTTC	CAWSDTRLAGYYNEQFF
NA	TRBV7-9	TRBJ2-3	TRBD2	TGTGCCAGCAGCGAGCTAGCGGGAGGAGGGACAGATACGCAGTATTTT	CASSELAGGGTDTQYF
NA	TRBV5-4	TRBJ2-7	NA	TGTGCCAGCAGCCAGGGGTTCCGAGGCGCCTACGAGCAGTACTTC	CASSQGFRGAYEQYF
NA	TRBV6-4	TRBJ2-2	TRBD1	TGTGCCAGCAGTGAAGGGACAGAAAACACCGGGGAGCTGTTTTTT	CASSEGTENTGELFF
NA	TRBV27	TRBJ2-1	NA	TGTGCCAGCTGGCTCGGGGGCGCACGCCCAGGGAATGAGCAGTTCTTC	CASWLGGARPGNEQFF
NA	TRBV25-1	TRBJ2-2	TRBD2	TGTGCCAGCAGTGAAGCTCGAGTCGGGGGGACCGGGGAGCTGTTTTTT	CASSEARVGGTGELFF
NA	TRBV18	TRBJ2-5	NA	TGTGCCAGCTCACAGAAGGGGGAGACCCAGTACTTC	CASSQKGETQYF
NA	TRBV6-1	TRBJ1-4	TRBD1	TGTGCCAGCAGTGATTCATTACGACAGGGGAGGAATGAAAAACTGTTTTTT	CASSDSLRQGRNEKLFF
few	TRBV15	TRBJ2-3	NA	TGTGCCACCAGTGGACAGGCGGGGGGAGCAGATACGCAGTATTTT	CATSGQAGGADTQYF
once	TRBV6-5	TRBJ2-2	NA	TGTGCCAGCAGTTACTCGGGCTCCGGGGAGCTGTTTTTT	CASSYSGSGELFF
NA	TRBV9	TRBJ2-5	NA	TGTGCCAGCAGCCCGGATGCGGAGACCCAGTACTTC	CASSPDAETQYF
NA	TRBV6-5	TRBJ1-2	NA	TGTGCCAGCAGTTGGGACGGGCCCTATGGCTACACCTTC	CASSWDGPYGYTF
NA	TRBV7-9	TRBJ2-7	TRBD2	TGTGCCAGCAGCTGGACTAGAACCGAGCAGTACTTC	CASSWTRTEQYF
NA	TRBV10-1	TRBJ1-1	NA	TGCGCCAGCAGTGAGTCGACCACTCCCCGGGTAGCTTTCTTT	CASSESTTPRVAFF
NA	TRBV4-1	TRBJ1-6	NA	TGCGCCAGCAGCCAAGATCAAGCGGGATTCAGTTCACCCCTCCACTTT	CASSQDQAGFSSPLHF
few	TRBV30	TRBJ2-5	NA	TGTGCCAGGGGGGTTGGGGAGACCCAGTACTTC	CARGVGETQYF
few	TRBV11-2	TRBJ1-3	NA	TGTGCCAGCAGCCCTGGCGGGAACACCATATATTTT	CASSPGGNTIYF
NA	TRBV6-1	TRBJ2-2	NA	TGTGCCAGCAGTGACCGGCGGGAGAACACCGGGGAGCTGTTTTTT	CASSDRRENTGELFF
NA	TRBV28	TRBJ1-3	NA	TGTGCCAGCAGTTTTCGGGGGTCCACCATATATTTT	CASSFRGSTIYF
NA	TRBV6-5	TRBJ1-2	NA	TGTGCCAGCAGTTCGACAGTCTATGGCTACACCTTC	CASSSTVYGYTF
once	TRBV30	TRBJ2-7	NA	TGTGCCTGGAGTGTATGGGGTTCCTACGAGCAGTACTTC	CAWSVWGSYEQYF
NA	TRBV11-2	TRBJ2-5	TRBD2	TGTGCCAGCAGCCCAAATGCGGGGGGACGGAGAGGAGAGACCCAGTACTTC	CASSPNAGGRRGETQYF
once	TRBV29-1	TRBJ1-3	NA	TGCAGCGTTGTTCCGGGGGCTGGAAACACCATATATTTT	CSVVPGAGNTIYF
NA	TRBV18	TRBJ2-1	NA	TGTGCCAGCTCACCCGACTATTATGAGCAGTTCTTC	CASSPDYYEQFF
NA	TRBV10-1	TRBJ2-1	NA	TGCGCCAGCAGTGACTCGCCGGGCGACTACAATGAGCAGTTCTTC	CASSDSPGDYNEQFF
few	TRBV6-1	TRBJ2-1	NA	TGTGCCAGCAGTGGAAGTCGAGATTGGGGGGCCAATGAGCAGTTCTTC	CASSGSRDWGANEQFF
NA	TRBV5-1	TRBJ1-4	TRBD1	TGCGCCAGCAGTTATTCGACAGGGACTAATGAAAAACTGTTTTTT	CASSYSTGTNEKLFF
NA	TRBV28	TRBJ2-1	TRBD2	TGTGCCAGCACGGGGGGCTCCTACAATGAGCAGTTCTTC	CASTGGSYNEQFF
NA	TRBV30	TRBJ1-1	NA	TGTGCCGGGTTGGTGAGACAGTTTCCCCCTGAAGCTTTCTTT	CAGLVRQFPPEAFF
NA	TRBV6-1	TRBJ1-4	NA	TGTGCCAGACAGTACGACAAGGGGCCGTATGAAAAACTGTTTTTT	CARQYDKGPYEKLFF
NA	TRBV5-1	TRBJ2-1	TRBD1	TGCGCCAGCAGCTTGCATTGGACAGGGGTACCCTACAATGAGCAGTTCTTC	CASSLHWTGVPYNEQFF
NA	TRBV27	TRBJ1-5	NA	TGTGCCAGCAACCCTGGGGTAGCACTTAGCAATCAGCCCCAGCATTTT	CASNPGVALSNQPQHF
NA	TRBV2	TRBJ2-1	TRBD2	TGTGCCAGCAGTGTTTTCGCGGGGGGTTACAATGAGCAGTTCTTC	CASSVFAGGYNEQFF
NA	TRBV15	TRBJ2-7	NA	TGTGCCACCAGCAGAGAAAGGCGAGGGCATGAGCAGTACTTC	CATSRERRGHEQYF
once	TRBV9	TRBJ2-5	TRBD1	TGTGCCAGCAGCGTCCCCAGGACAGGGGAAGAGACCCAGTACTTC	CASSVPRTGEETQYF
once	TRBV5-1	TRBJ2-6	NA	TGCGCCTCCTGGGGGGCCAACGTCCTGACTTTC	CASWGANVLTF
NA	TRBV6-1	TRBJ2-1	TRBD2	TGTGCCAGCAGGATACTAGCGGGAGGGGGCAATGAGCAGTTCTTC	CASRILAGGGNEQFF
few	TRBV2	TRBJ1-2	NA	TGTGCCAGCAGTGAGGATACTAACTATGGCTACACCTTC	CASSEDTNYGYTF
NA	TRBV6-1	TRBJ2-3	TRBD1	TGTGCCAGCAGTGAAAGGGACAGGTCAACAGATACGCAGTATTTT	CASSERDRSTDTQYF
NA	TRBV11-2	TRBJ2-1	NA	TGTGCCAGCAGCTTAGTTGGGGGGCCCAATGAGCAGTTCTTC	CASSLVGGPNEQFF
few	TRBV6-5	TRBJ1-1	NA	TGTGCCAGCAACTTAGTTCAGGGAATCACTGAAGCTTTCTTT	CASNLVQGITEAFF
NA	TRBV6-5	TRBJ2-7	NA	TGTGCCAGCAGTCTAGGGGACGGCTACGAGCAGTACTTC	CASSLGDGYEQYF
NA	TRBV5-8	TRBJ2-3	NA	TGTGCCAGCAGCCCCCGCTACCGACCGGGAGATACGCAGTATTTT	CASSPRYRPGDTQYF
NA	TRBV6-5	TRBJ1-1	TRBD1	TGTGCCAGCAGCAGGGACAGGGAATTCGGGGCTTTCTTT	CASSRDREFGAFF
NA	TRBV5-1	TRBJ2-6	NA	TGCGCCAGCAGATTTCCAGGGGCTGGGGCCAACGTCCTGACTTTC	CASRFPGAGANVLTF
NA	TRBV11-2	TRBJ1-5	NA	TGTGCCAGCAGCTTAGATTATAGCGGGGGCAATCAGCCCCAGCATTTT	CASSLDYSGGNQPQHF
few	TRBV5-4	TRBJ1-2	NA	TGTGCCAGCAGCTTGTTGACAGAGTATGGCTACACCTTC	CASSLLTEYGYTF
NA	TRBV28	TRBJ1-1	NA	TGTGCCAGCAGTTTGTTGGCCAAGGGCAACACTGAAGCTTTCTTT	CASSLLAKGNTEAFF